This T cell receptor (beta chain) was sequenced during a study of T cells in Graves' hyperthyroidism and ophthalmopathy. Clinical symptoms, serum thyroxine, TRAb, thyroid ultrasound and orbital computed tomography informed diagnoses. Amplified regions were TCR beta CDR3 sequences from RNA transcripts. TCR CDR3 underwent first-round RT-PCR with the HTBI primer set. TCRdb itself ran the multiplex PCR reads through MiXCR, one entry per CDR3 protein. The table shows about 560,000 distinct CDR3 sequences, with around 13% occurring only once. V lost 8 bases to trimming and J lost 4 bases, with 17 bases between them. The CDR3 covers 14 residues. CDR1 DFQATT and CDR2 SNEGSKA come from the germline V gene (reference sequence).

J is TRBJ2-2 and V is TRBV20-1, with D possibly being TRBD2 (6 bases). The sequence was collected from a woman aged 40 to 49 with Graves' hyperthyroidism. The sample was blood. CDR3 sequence: CSCLADGSTGELFF. The CDR3 nucleotides read TGCAGTTGTTTAGCGGACGGCTCCACCGGGGAGCTGTTTTTT.